A selection of T cell receptor beta chains follows, all from one sample in a study of T-cell memory formation after mild COVID-19. TCRdb recomputed calls from the 5' RACE reads with MiXCR, one row per CDR3 protein. The sample yields some 180,000 distinct CDR3 sequences, around 13% seen once. The sequencing input was PBMCs or a T cell subset sorted from them (not recorded which). These receptors all come from a man between 18 and 29 years old who had mild COVID-19 (a few samples of this study predate the infection). Cell type and time point are not known. Both conserved end residues are part of each CDR3. A D gene is named only where the DNA matches it firmly. Only some rows state a clone size, as once, few, many or a class for expanded clones.

>TRBJ2-4|few|TRBD1|TRBV7-9
TGTGCCAGCAGCAACGTCCCGGGACAGGGGGCCTACATTCAGTACTTC
CASSNVPGQGAYIQYF
>TRBJ1-1|.|.|TRBV7-9
TGTGCCAGCAGCTCCCCGAGGGGAGGGTTGGACACTGAAGCTTTCTTT
CASSSPRGGLDTEAFF
>TRBJ2-2|.|.|TRBV5-1
TGCGCCAGCAGCTTGCAGGGAGACACCGGGGAGCTGTTTTTT
CASSLQGDTGELFF
>TRBJ2-4|few|.|TRBV28
TGTGCCAGCACCACCTTGCCCAGGACCGCCAAAAACATTCAGTACTTC
CASTTLPRTAKNIQYF
>TRBJ1-6|many|.|TRBV12-3/TRBV12-4
TGTGCCAGCAGTGCTCTCAGGGTTCCCCTCCACTTT
CASSALRVPLHF
>TRBJ1-6|few|TRBD1|TRBV12-3/TRBV12-4
TGTGCCAGCAGTTTAACAGGGGCTAATTCACCCCTCCACTTT
CASSLTGANSPLHF
>TRBJ1-1|.|.|TRBV6-1
TGTGCCAGCATAGACTCTCGGAACACTGAAGCTTTCTTT
CASIDSRNTEAFF
>TRBJ1-4|few|.|TRBV5-1
TGCGCCAGCAGCTTGGAGGCAACTAATGAAAAACTGTTTTTT
CASSLEATNEKLFF
>TRBJ1-4|few|.|TRBV28
TGTGCCAGCAGTTTAGTGGGCGAAAAACTGTTTTTT
CASSLVGEKLFF
>TRBJ2-1|.|.|TRBV5-1
TGCGCCAGCAGCTCTTTTACGAGGGGGGGAAACAATGAGCAGTTCTTC
CASSSFTRGGNNEQFF
>TRBJ2-2|few|TRBD1|TRBV20-1
TGCAGTGCTAGTAGAGCCGGGACAGGGGGCACCGGGGAGCTGTTTTTT
CSASRAGTGGTGELFF
>TRBJ1-1|few|.|TRBV7-2
TGTGCCAGCACCCCACCCGGGACACAGAACACTGAAGCTTTCTTT
CASTPPGTQNTEAFF
>TRBJ2-3|many|TRBD1|TRBV27
TGTGCCAGCAGTTTCGGACAGGGTTGGGCGGGCGGCACAGATACGCAGTATTTT
CASSFGQGWAGGTDTQYF
>TRBJ2-7|.|.|TRBV2
TGTGCCAGCAGTCGGGACTTTTCTGGCGAGCAGTACTTC
CASSRDFSGEQYF
>TRBJ2-3|.|.|TRBV2
TGTGCCAGCAGTGTGGGAGGCCCGACAGATATGCAGTATTTT
CASSVGGPTDMQYF
>TRBJ2-7|.|.|TRBV6-2/TRBV6-3
TGTGCCAGCAGCCCACAGGGAATCGAGCAGTACTTC
CASSPQGIEQYF
>TRBJ2-3|many|TRBD1|TRBV5-1
TGCGCCAGCAGCTTGGGGGGGACAGGGGGCACAGATACGCAGTATTTT
CASSLGGTGGTDTQYF
>TRBJ1-4|few|.|TRBV12-3/TRBV12-4
TGTGCCAGCAGTCCGGGGATCGGGAAACTGTTTTTT
CASSPGIGKLFF
>TRBJ2-5|.|.|TRBV20-1
TGCAGTGCTAGAGGGGGCCAAGAGACCCAGTACTTC
CSARGGQETQYF
>TRBJ2-1|few|TRBD2|TRBV7-2
TGTGCCAGCAGCTTAGGACTAGCGAAGGATGAGCAGTTCTTC
CASSLGLAKDEQFF
>TRBJ2-3|.|TRBD2|TRBV7-3
TGTGCCAGCAGCTTACTAGCGGCCCCAGATACGCAGTATTTT
CASSLLAAPDTQYF
>TRBJ2-5|few|.|TRBV7-9
TGTGCCAGCAGCTTAGCGCAGAACCAAGAGACCCAGTACTTC
CASSLAQNQETQYF
>TRBJ2-3|many|TRBD2|TRBV11-2
TGTGCCAGCAAACCCGGGGGGGCCACAGATACGCAGTATTTT
CASKPGGATDTQYF
>TRBJ1-1|few|TRBD1|TRBV5-6
TGTGCCAGCAGCTTTCGGGACAGGGAGGAAGCTTTCTTT
CASSFRDREEAFF
>TRBJ2-3|.|.|TRBV20-1
TGCAGTGCTAGAGATGGTTCGGCTGGCGATACGCAGTATTTT
CSARDGSAGDTQYF
>TRBJ2-1|.|.|TRBV5-4
TGTGCCAGCAGCCTATTCCTAGCGCCCAATGAGCAGTTCTTC
CASSLFLAPNEQFF
>TRBJ2-3|many|TRBD2|TRBV7-2
TGTGCCAGCAGCATAGCGGGGGCCACAGATACGCAGTATTTT
CASSIAGATDTQYF
>TRBJ1-4|few|.|TRBV2
TGTGCCAGCAGTGATGAGAATGAAAAACTGTTTTTT
CASSDENEKLFF
>TRBJ2-3|few|.|TRBV7-2
TGTGCCAGCAGCCAAGGAAGGGGGGACACAGATACGCAGTATTTT
CASSQGRGDTDTQYF
>TRBJ2-3|.|TRBD2|TRBV5-1
TGCGCCAGCAGGCCGACTAGCGGAGATACGCAGTATTTT
CASRPTSGDTQYF
>TRBJ2-2|few|.|TRBV2
TGTGCCAGCAGTGGTCAGTCCGGGGGGGAGCTGTTTTTT
CASSGQSGGELFF
>TRBJ1-5|few|.|TRBV28
TGTGCCAGCAGACCTCTGCTTTTGATGCTTCATTTT
CASRPLLLMLHF
>TRBJ1-6|many|.|TRBV7-2
TGTGCCAGCAGCAACAGGGTGTCTTCACCCCTCCACTTT
CASSNRVSSPLHF
>TRBJ1-5|few|.|TRBV4-1
TGCGCCAGCAGCCTTCAGGGGCTGTGGAATCAGCCCCAGCATTTT
CASSLQGLWNQPQHF
>TRBJ2-3|.|.|TRBV6-1
TGTGCCAGCAGGGCGGGACATCGGGGAGATACGCAGTATTTT
CASRAGHRGDTQYF
>TRBJ2-3|.|TRBD2|TRBV3-1
TGTGCCAGCAGCCAAGGGGAGCGGGGGACCTTGCAGTATTTT
CASSQGERGTLQYF
>TRBJ2-3|few|.|TRBV7-6
TGTGCCAGCAGCTTCGCTACCAGCACAGATACGCAGTATTTT
CASSFATSTDTQYF